This TCR beta chain was recorded in a study of blood T cell repertoires in COVID-19. Background on the study: The origin of the acute and convalescent COVID-19 samples was the United States, Italy and Spain. T cells, B-cell-depleted T cells, or PBMCs provided the cDNA or gDNA that served as material.

Source study methods: Amplification of reference gene primers provided the estimated nucleated cell counts. Data came from immunoSEQ multiplex PCR; TCRdb stores just in-frame clones and leaves some out. That table is the source of V, J and clone size, and D and trimming were worked out from the DNA. The data contain about 59,000 clones, around four fifths of them singletons. The sample was peripheral blood. This receptor was identified in a woman in her seventies with acute or convalescent COVID-19.

This CDR3 is CASSLVGGAGSNYGYTF. The CDR3 DNA follows: TGTGCCAGCAGCTTAGTCGGAGGGGCAGGATCTAACTATGGCTACACCTTC. The chain recombines TRBV7-2 with TRBJ1-2; weak D call: TRBD1 (5 bases). Trimming cost V 1 base and J 0 bases, with 15 bases left between them. Per germline, CDR1 SGHTA and CDR2 FQGNSA. The CDR3 contains 17 residues.